This T cell receptor (beta chain) was obtained from a study of T cell changes during pregnancy in multiple sclerosis. The V and J ends lost 4 bases and 1 base, in that order; junction bases with no gene match: 3. Germline-derived CDR1 and CDR2 are SNHLY and FYNNEI. This CDR3 is 14 amino acids long. Clones were read by immunoSEQ multiplex PCR, and TCRdb kept only the in-frame ones, dropping some. Of approximately 52,000 clones listed, approximately 92% are singletons. Sequencing used CD4+ T cells from peripheral blood mononuclear cells, obtained in the third trimester of pregnancy. The source of this sequence is a female donor with multiple sclerosis, enrolled in a pregnancy study. The J gene is TRBJ1-1, the V gene TRBV2; 7 nucleotides agree with TRBD1. The CDR3 loop is CASSAGQRNTEAFF. CDR3 DNA: TGTGCCAGCAGTGCGGGACAGAGGAACACTGAAGCTTTCTTT. The full variable domain, its missing parts supplied by reference TRBV2 and TRBJ1-1, is EPEVTQTPSHQVTQMGQEVILRCVPISNHLYFYWYRQILGQKVEFLVSFYNNEISEKSEIFDDQFSVERPDGSNFTLKIRSTKLEDSAMYFCASSAGQRNTEAFFGQGTRLTVV.